The next 14 T cell receptor beta chains were all read from a single sample in a study of shared clonotypes between healthy human individuals (dated by TCRdb to about 2020). The protocol used for the library was the immunoSEQ multiplex PCR assay. This is the immuneACCESS table as TCRdb keeps it, with only in-frame sequences that have V and J called. A part of the clones is gone; compared with another copy, unresolved V genes explain less than half, and the rest is unexplained. Counted in this sample were a few hundred thousand clones; roughly 84% of them appeared once. Around 16% of the sample is in the top ten clones. Sequenced input: memory CD8+ T cells sorted from blood. The sample's cell subset or site label is to be understood as: CD45RO+ cells pooled with CCR7-negative TemRA cells. The receptors derive from a man younger than 35 in good health.

CDR3 bases: TGTGCCAGCAGCCCCCCCGCCGGTCCCAGCGAAACCAAAAACATTCAGTACTTC. Amino acid sequence: CASSPPAGPSETKNIQYF. The V and J genes are TRBV7-6 and TRBJ2-4; D remains ambiguous. The germline V and J ends were trimmed by 5 bases and 2 bases, with 22 bases remaining between them. This CDR3 has 18 residues. CDR1 and CDR2 from the germline V gene are SGHVS and FNYEAQ.

This clone was detected once. The CDR3 nucleotides read TGTGCCAGCTCTTGGGCGGGGAGCACAGATACGCAGTATTTT. Translated, it gives CASSWAGSTDTQYF. The chain joins TRBV27 to TRBJ2-3; maybe TRBD2 (6 bases). Trimming left V 8 bases short and J 0 bases short, with 12 bases between. The CDR3 consists of 14 residues. Looked up from germline, CDR1 is MNHEY and CDR2 is SMNVEV (reference sequence).

This clone has a count of ten or more. This rearrangement joins TRBV10-2 to TRBJ1-2, with D perhaps matching TRBD1 (5 bases). The germline V gene has CDR1 WSHSY and CDR2 SAAADI. This CDR3 comprises 13 residues. V was trimmed by 3 bases and J by 7 bases, leaving 12 bases between them. The CDR3 DNA reads as TGCGCCAGCAGTGATGGGCAGGGAAGTGGCTACACCTTC. Translated, it gives CASSDGQGSGYTF.

V and J are TRBV27 and TRBJ2-1, with 15 bases fitting TRBD2. In germline, CDR1 is MNHEY, CDR2 SMNVEV (reference sequence). The CDR3 consists of 14 residues. With 8 bases clipped from V and 7 bases from J, the junction kept 3 bases outside the gene matches. In nucleotides, the CDR3 is TGTGCCAGCCTCGGACTAGCGGGGGGGAATGAGCAGTTCTTC. It translates to CASLGLAGGNEQFF.

The chain uses TRBV23-1 and TRBJ1-2; 7 bases fit TRBD1. TRBV23-1 is reported as an ORF; its role is uncertain. The CDR3 extends over 15 amino acids. Trimming removed 5 bases from V and 7 bases from J; junction bases left unmatched: 13. The CDR3 DNA sequence: TGCGCCAGCAGTAAATACAGGGGCCGAGAAAGTGGCTACACCTTC. It translates to CASSKYRGRESGYTF.

The V and J genes are TRBV30 and TRBJ2-7, with 8 bases matching TRBD2. Germline CDR1 is GTSNPN and CDR2 is SVGIG (reference sequence). The CDR3 covers 18 residues. The trim removed 2 bases at V and 2 bases at J, leaving 17 bases unmatched. The CDR3 protein is CAWSLRVAGYLFPYEQYF. The CDR3 nucleotides are TGTGCCTGGAGTCTGAGGGTAGCGGGGTATCTTTTTCCCTACGAGCAGTACTTC.

The V gene is TRBV27, the J gene TRBJ2-2, with D perhaps TRBD1 (6 bases). Germline loops: CDR1 MNHEY, CDR2 SMNVEV (reference sequence). Trimming removed 6 bases at V and 9 bases at J, with 14 bases between. The CDR3 consists of 13 residues. The CDR3 sequence: CASSPEGGWELFF. In DNA, the CDR3 is TGTGCCAGCAGCCCCGAAGGGGGATGGGAGCTGTTTTTT.

The rearrangement uses TRBV6-5 and TRBJ2-4, with D tentatively TRBD1 or TRBD2 (5 bases each). Germline CDR1 MNHEY, CDR2 SVGAGI. Trimming shortened V by 4 bases and J by 8 bases, and 15 bases separated the two germline ends. CDR3 length: 14 amino acids. CDR3: CASSWGTPRDIQYF. CDR3 DNA: TGTGCCAGCAGTTGGGGGACGCCAAGGGACATTCAGTACTTC.

The chain has TRBV6-1 and TRBJ2-1; D remains ambiguous. Germline V gene lookup returns CDR1 MNHNS and CDR2 SASEGT. V lost 3 bases and J 3 bases, leaving 9 bases between the germline ends. The CDR3 length is 14 residues. The CDR3 is CASSEAADYNEQFF. The CDR3 DNA reads TGTGCCAGCAGTGAGGCCGCAGACTACAATGAGCAGTTCTTC.

This chain uses TRBV5-6 with TRBJ1-2, with a possible D match to TRBD1 (5 bases). The CDR3 totals 14 residues. V was shortened by 0 bases and J by 6 bases, with 12 bases between the two germline ends. Germline V gene sequence: CDR1 SGHDT, CDR2 YYEEEE. The DNA of the CDR3 is TGTGCCAGCAGCTTGGGGAATGGGGCGAATGGCTACACCTTC. Residues: CASSLGNGANGYTF.

The J gene is TRBJ2-5, the V gene TRBV6-1; maybe TRBD2 (7 bases). The germline V and J ends were trimmed by 11 bases and 2 bases, with 15 bases remaining between them. The CDR3 spans 13 residues. Germline assignment: CDR1 MNHNS and CDR2 SASEGT. The CDR3 protein is CASRGAGQETQYF. As DNA, the CDR3 is TGTGCCTCCCGGGGGGCGGGTCAAGAGACCCAGTACTTC.

The V call is TRBV28, the J call TRBJ2-7; D call uncertain. Trimming left V 2 bases short and J 3 bases short, with 8 bases between. CDR3 length: 13 residues. The V gene's germline CDR1 is MDHEN and CDR2 SYDVKM. CDR3 residues: CASSLVHNYEQYF. CDR3 in DNA: TGTGCCAGCAGTTTAGTACACAACTACGAGCAGTACTTC.

The gene calls are TRBV11-2 and TRBJ1-3, with a possible D match to TRBD1 (6 bases). The CDR3 is 13 amino acids. Germline V gene lookup returns CDR1 SGHAT and CDR2 FQNNGV. Trimming stripped 8 bases from V and 4 bases from J, with 12 bases between. DNA of the CDR3: TGTGCCAGCGTTTGGCAGGGGGGAAACACCATATATTTT. Its protein is CASVWQGGNTIYF.

The chain employs TRBV30 and TRBJ2-7; 8 nucleotides line up with TRBD2. V shed 8 bases, J shed 5 bases, and the junction held 5 bases outside the gene matches. The CDR3 is made up of 11 amino acids. Germline CDR1 is GTSNPN and CDR2 is SVGIG (reference sequence). CDR3 protein: CAALAENEQYF. The CDR3 coding sequence is TGTGCCGCACTAGCGGAAAACGAGCAGTACTTC.